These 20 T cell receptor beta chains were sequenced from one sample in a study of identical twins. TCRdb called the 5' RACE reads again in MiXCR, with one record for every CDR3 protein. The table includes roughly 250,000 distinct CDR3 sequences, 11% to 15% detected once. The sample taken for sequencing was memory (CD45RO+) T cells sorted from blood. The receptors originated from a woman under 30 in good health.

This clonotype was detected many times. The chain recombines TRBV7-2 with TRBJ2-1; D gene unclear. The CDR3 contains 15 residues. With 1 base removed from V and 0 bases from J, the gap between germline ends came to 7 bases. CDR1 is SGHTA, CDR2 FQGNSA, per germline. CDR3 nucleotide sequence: TGTGCCAGCAGCTTAGGGGCAATCTCCTACAATGAGCAGTTCTTC. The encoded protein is CASSLGAISYNEQFF. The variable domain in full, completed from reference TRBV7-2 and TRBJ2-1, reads GAGVSQSPSNKVTEKGKDVELRCDPISGHTALYWYRQSLGQGLEFLIYFQGNSAPDKSGLPSDRFSAERTGGSVSTLTIQRTQQEDSAVYLCASSLGAISYNEQFFGPGTRLTVL.

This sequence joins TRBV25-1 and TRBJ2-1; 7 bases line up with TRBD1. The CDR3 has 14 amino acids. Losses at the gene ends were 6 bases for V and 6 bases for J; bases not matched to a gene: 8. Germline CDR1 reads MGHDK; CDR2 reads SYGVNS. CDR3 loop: CASSQGAGGNEQFF. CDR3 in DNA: TGTGCCAGCAGCCAAGGGGCAGGGGGCAATGAGCAGTTCTTC. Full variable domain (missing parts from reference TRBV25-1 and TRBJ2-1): EADIYQTPRYLVIGTGKKITLECSQTMGHDKMYWYQQDPGMELHLIHYSYGVNSTEKGDLSSESTVSRIRTEHFPLTLESARPSHTSQYLCASSQGAGGNEQFFGPGTRLTVL.

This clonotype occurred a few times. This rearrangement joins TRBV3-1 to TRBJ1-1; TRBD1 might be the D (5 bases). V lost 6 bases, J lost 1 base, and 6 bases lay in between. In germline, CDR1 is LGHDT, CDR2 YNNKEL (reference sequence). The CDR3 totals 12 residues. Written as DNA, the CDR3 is TGTGCCAGCAGAAGGGGGAACACTGAAGCTTTCTTT. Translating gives CASRRGNTEAFF.

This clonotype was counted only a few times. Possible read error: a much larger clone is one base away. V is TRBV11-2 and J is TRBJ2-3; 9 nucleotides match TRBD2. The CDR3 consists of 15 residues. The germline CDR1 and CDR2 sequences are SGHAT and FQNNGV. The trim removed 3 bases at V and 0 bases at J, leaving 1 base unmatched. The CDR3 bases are TGTGCCAGCAGCTTGGGGACTAGCAGCACAGATACGCAGTATTTT. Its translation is CASSLGTSSTDTQYF.

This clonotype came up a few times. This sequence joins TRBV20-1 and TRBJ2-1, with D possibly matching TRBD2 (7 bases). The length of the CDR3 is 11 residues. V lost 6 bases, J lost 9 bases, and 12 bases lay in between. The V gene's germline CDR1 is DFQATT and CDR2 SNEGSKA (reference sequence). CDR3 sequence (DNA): TGCAGTGCCCCTCGGGGGGCTGAGCAGTTCTTC. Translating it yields CSAPRGAEQFF.

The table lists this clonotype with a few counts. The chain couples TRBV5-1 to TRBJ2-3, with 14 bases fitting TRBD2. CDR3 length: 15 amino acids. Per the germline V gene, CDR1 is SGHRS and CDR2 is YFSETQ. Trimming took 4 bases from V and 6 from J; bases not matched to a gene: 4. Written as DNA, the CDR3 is TGCGCCAGCAGCCCGGGACTAGCGGGAGTTGATACGCAGTATTTT. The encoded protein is CASSPGLAGVDTQYF.

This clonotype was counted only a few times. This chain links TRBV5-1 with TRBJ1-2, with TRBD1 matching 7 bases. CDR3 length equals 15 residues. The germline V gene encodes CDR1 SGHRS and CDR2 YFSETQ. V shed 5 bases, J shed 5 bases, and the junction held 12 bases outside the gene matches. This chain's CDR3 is CASRLGTAFEYGYTF. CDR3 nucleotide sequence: TGCGCCAGCAGACTGGGGACAGCCTTTGAATATGGCTACACCTTC.

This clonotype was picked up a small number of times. CDR3 loop: CASSSPRASGRELDTDTQYF. CDR3 sequence (DNA): TGTGCCAGCAGCTCCCCCAGGGCTAGCGGGAGGGAGCTAGATACAGATACGCAGTATTTT. This chain joins TRBV7-8 and TRBJ2-3; 12 bases agree with TRBD2. J gave up 3 bases and V 4 bases, and 17 bases lay outside the gene matches. Germline V CDR1 and CDR2: SGHVS, FQNEAQ. This CDR3 has 20 residues.

The CDR3 spells CASSEWGRRADTQYF. In nucleotides, the CDR3 is TGTGCCAGCAGTGAATGGGGCAGGCGGGCAGATACGCAGTATTTT. The chain combines TRBV25-1 with TRBJ2-3, with D perhaps assigned TRBD1 or TRBD2 (5 bases each). The CDR3 is 15 amino acids. The V end was cut by 1 base, the J end by 4 bases, with 12 bases between. Germline loops: CDR1 MGHDK, CDR2 SYGVNS.

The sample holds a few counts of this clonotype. The CDR3 reads CASSANRVRKATGELFF. The CDR3 nucleotides read TGTGCCAGCAGTGCGAACAGGGTTCGTAAGGCCACCGGGGAGCTGTTTTTT. This chain joins TRBV6-1 and TRBJ2-2, with D possibly TRBD1 on 6 matching bases. V was shortened by 4 bases and J by 4 bases, with 19 bases between the two germline ends. This CDR3 is built from 17 residues. Germline-derived CDR1 and CDR2 are MNHNS and SASEGT.

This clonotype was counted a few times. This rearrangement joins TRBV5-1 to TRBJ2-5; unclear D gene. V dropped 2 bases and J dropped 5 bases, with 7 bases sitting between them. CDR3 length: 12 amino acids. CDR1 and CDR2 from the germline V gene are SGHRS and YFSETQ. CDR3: CASSFNGETQYF. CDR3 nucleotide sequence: TGCGCCAGCAGCTTCAACGGGGAGACCCAGTACTTC.

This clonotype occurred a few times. The CDR3 spells CASRRGKGVTGNTIYF. CDR3 nucleotides: TGTGCCAGTAGAAGGGGAAAAGGCGTAACTGGAAACACCATATATTTT. This sequence joins TRBV19 and TRBJ1-3; weak D call: TRBD1 (5 bases). Trimming shortened V by 6 bases and J by 2 bases, and 17 bases separated the two germline ends. There are 16 residues in the CDR3. Germline-derived CDR1 and CDR2 are LNHDA and SQIVND (reference sequence). Combining the CDR3 with reference TRBV19 and TRBJ1-3 gives the whole variable domain DGGITQSPKYLFRKEGQNVTLSCEQNLNHDAMYWYRQDPGQGLRLIYYSQIVNDFQKGDIAEGYSVSREKKESFPLTVTSAQKNPTAFYLCASRRGKGVTGNTIYFGEGSWLTVV.

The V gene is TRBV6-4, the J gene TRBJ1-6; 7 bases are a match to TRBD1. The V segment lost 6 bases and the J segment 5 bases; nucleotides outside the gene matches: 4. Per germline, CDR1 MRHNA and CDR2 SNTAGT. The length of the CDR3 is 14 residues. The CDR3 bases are TGTGCCAGCAGACTGGACAGGAATAATTCACCCCTCCACTTT. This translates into CASRLDRNNSPLHF.

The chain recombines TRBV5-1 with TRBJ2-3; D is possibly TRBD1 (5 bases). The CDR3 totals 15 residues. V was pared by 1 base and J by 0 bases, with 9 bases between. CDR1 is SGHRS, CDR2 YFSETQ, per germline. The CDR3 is CASSLWGSSTDTQYF. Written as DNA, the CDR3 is TGCGCCAGCAGCTTGTGGGGCAGCAGCACAGATACGCAGTATTTT.

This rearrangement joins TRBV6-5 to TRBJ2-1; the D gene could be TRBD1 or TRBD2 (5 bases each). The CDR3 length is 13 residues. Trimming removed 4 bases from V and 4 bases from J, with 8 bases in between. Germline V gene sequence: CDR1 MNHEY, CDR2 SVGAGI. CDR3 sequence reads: CASSWDVYNEQFF. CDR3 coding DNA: TGTGCCAGCAGTTGGGACGTATACAATGAGCAGTTCTTC.

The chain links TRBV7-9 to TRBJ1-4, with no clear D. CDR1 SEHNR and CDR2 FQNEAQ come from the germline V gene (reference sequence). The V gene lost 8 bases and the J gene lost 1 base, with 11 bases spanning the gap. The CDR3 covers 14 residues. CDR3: CASGLMGTNEKLFF. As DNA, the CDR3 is TGTGCCAGCGGCCTCATGGGAACTAATGAAAAACTGTTTTTT.

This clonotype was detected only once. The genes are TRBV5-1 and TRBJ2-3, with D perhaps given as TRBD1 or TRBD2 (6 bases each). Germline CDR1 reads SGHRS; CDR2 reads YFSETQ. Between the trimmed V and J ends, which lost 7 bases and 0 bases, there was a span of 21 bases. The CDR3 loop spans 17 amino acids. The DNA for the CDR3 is TGCGCCAGCTCAGAGGGGGGCTTGACTAGTAGCACAGATACGCAGTATTTT. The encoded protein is CASSEGGLTSSTDTQYF.

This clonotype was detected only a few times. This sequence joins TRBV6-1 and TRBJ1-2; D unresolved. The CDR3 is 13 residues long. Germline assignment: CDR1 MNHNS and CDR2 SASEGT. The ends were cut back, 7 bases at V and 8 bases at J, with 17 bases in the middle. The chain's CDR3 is CASKEQARGGYTF. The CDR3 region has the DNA TGTGCCAGCAAAGAGCAGGCCCGTGGAGGCTACACCTTC.

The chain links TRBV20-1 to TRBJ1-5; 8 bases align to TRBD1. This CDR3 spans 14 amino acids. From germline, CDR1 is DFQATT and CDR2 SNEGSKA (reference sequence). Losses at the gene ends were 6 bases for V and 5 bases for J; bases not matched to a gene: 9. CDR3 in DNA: TGCAGTGCCGAAGACAGGGGAGGGGATCAGCCCCAGCATTTT. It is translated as CSAEDRGGDQPQHF.

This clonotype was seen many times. The CDR3 DNA reads TGCAGCGTACAGCTAGGTACAGATACGCAGTATTTT. Its protein product is CSVQLGTDTQYF. This chain links TRBV29-1 with TRBJ2-3; unclear D gene. The CDR3 consists of 12 residues. The V end lost 6 bases, the J end lost 3 bases, and 10 bases lay between the germline ends. Germline V lookup: CDR1 SQVTM, CDR2 ANQGSEA.